Listed below are T cell receptor beta chains from one sample, sequenced in a study of blood T cell repertoires in COVID-19. Some clones are missing from TCRdb's copy, which holds only in-frame ones; the method was immunoSEQ multiplex PCR. The sample has around 700,000 clones; around 89% are singletons. Sequencing input: peripheral blood. Source of these receptors: a young woman with acute or convalescent COVID-19. The CDR3 runs from the conserved cysteine through the conserved F or W. D genes are given only for firm matches. Expanded clones are given a class, and other clones once, few, many or no size at all.

D gene: .
clone size: once
J gene: TRBJ1-2
V gene: TRBV18
CDR3 DNA: TGTGCCAGCTCACCAAACCCTGCAGGGTACTATGGCTACACCTTC
CDR3 protein: CASSPNPAGYYGYTF

D gene: TRBD1
clone size: .
J gene: TRBJ1-3
V gene: TRBV7-2
CDR3 DNA: TGTGCCAGCAGCTTAGGACAGGGCCTTGGAAACACCATATATTTT
CDR3 protein: CASSLGQGLGNTIYF

D gene: TRBD1
clone size: .
J gene: TRBJ2-7
V gene: TRBV4-2
CDR3 DNA: TGTGCCAGCAGCCTCCGGGACAGCCACGCAGCCTACGAGCAGTACTTC
CDR3 protein: CASSLRDSHAAYEQYF

D gene: .
clone size: .
J gene: TRBJ1-2
V gene: TRBV7-6
CDR3 DNA: TGTGCCAGCAGCTACTCTAGTGTTTCTAACTATGGCTACACCTTC
CDR3 protein: CASSYSSVSNYGYTF

D gene: .
clone size: .
J gene: TRBJ2-7
V gene: TRBV7-8
CDR3 DNA: TGTGCCAGCAGCTTAGTGCGGTACGAGCAGTACTTC
CDR3 protein: CASSLVRYEQYF

D gene: .
clone size: .
J gene: TRBJ2-1
V gene: TRBV6-5
CDR3 DNA: TGTGCCGCCCGGCAGCCGGCGGGGAATGAGCAGTTCTTC
CDR3 protein: CAARQPAGNEQFF

D gene: .
clone size: .
J gene: TRBJ2-3
V gene: TRBV9
CDR3 DNA: TGTGCCAGCAGCGCACTAGTATCAGATACGCAGTATTTT
CDR3 protein: CASSALVSDTQYF

D gene: .
clone size: .
J gene: TRBJ2-1
V gene: TRBV7-9
CDR3 DNA: TGTGCCAGCAGCTTAGCGGTTTCGGGTGAGCAGTTCTTC
CDR3 protein: CASSLAVSGEQFF

D gene: .
clone size: .
J gene: TRBJ2-2
V gene: TRBV4-1
CDR3 DNA: TGCGCCAGCAGCCGCCCTGGGGGAGGCGGGGAGCTGTTTTTT
CDR3 protein: CASSRPGGGGELFF

D gene: TRBD1
clone size: once
J gene: TRBJ2-5
V gene: TRBV7-9
CDR3 DNA: TGTGCCAGCAGCTTAGGGGACAGGAGAGAGGAGACCCAGTACTTC
CDR3 protein: CASSLGDRREETQYF

D gene: TRBD2
clone size: .
J gene: TRBJ2-3
V gene: TRBV24-1
CDR3 DNA: TGTGCCACCAGTGACCCGACTAGCGGGGGGCGTAGCACAGATACGCAGTATTTT
CDR3 protein: CATSDPTSGGRSTDTQYF

D gene: .
clone size: .
J gene: TRBJ2-5
V gene: TRBV27
CDR3 DNA: TGTGCCAGCAGACTAAGGTCCGTAGAGACCCAGTACTTC
CDR3 protein: CASRLRSVETQYF

D gene: TRBD2
clone size: .
J gene: TRBJ2-2
V gene: TRBV4-3
CDR3 DNA: TGCGCCAGCAGCTCTCAGCGGGGCACGAACACCGGGGAGCTGTTTTTT
CDR3 protein: CASSSQRGTNTGELFF

D gene: .
clone size: .
J gene: TRBJ2-2
V gene: TRBV4-3
CDR3 DNA: TGCGCCAGCAGCCAAGATGTTCGGGGGGCCTCCACCGGGGAGCTGTTTTTT
CDR3 protein: CASSQDVRGASTGELFF

D gene: .
clone size: .
J gene: TRBJ2-5
V gene: TRBV15
CDR3 DNA: TGTGCCACCACCCATCACAGGGGACGGGGGATGTCCCAGTACTTC
CDR3 protein: CATTHHRGRGMSQYF

D gene: .
clone size: .
J gene: TRBJ1-6
V gene: TRBV15
CDR3 DNA: TGTGCCACCATCGCCGCGTATAATTCACCCCTCCACTTT
CDR3 protein: CATIAAYNSPLHF

D gene: TRBD1
clone size: .
J gene: TRBJ2-7
V gene: TRBV6-6
CDR3 DNA: TGTGCCAGCACCCTAGGTGGGACAGGGTCCTACGAGCAGTACTTC
CDR3 protein: CASTLGGTGSYEQYF

D gene: TRBD1
clone size: .
J gene: TRBJ1-6
V gene: TRBV5-1
CDR3 DNA: TGCGCCAGCAGTCCTAGACAGGGGGCAAATTCACCCCTCCACTTT
CDR3 protein: CASSPRQGANSPLHF

D gene: TRBD1
clone size: .
J gene: TRBJ2-3
V gene: TRBV2
CDR3 DNA: TGTGCCAGCAGTTGGACAGGGATTGCAGGGGATACGCAGTATTTT
CDR3 protein: CASSWTGIAGDTQYF

D gene: .
clone size: .
J gene: TRBJ2-7
V gene: TRBV27
CDR3 DNA: TGTGCCGGTCAACCTCTACCCTCCTACGAGCAGTACTTC
CDR3 protein: CAGQPLPSYEQYF

D gene: .
clone size: .
J gene: TRBJ1-3
V gene: TRBV15
CDR3 DNA: TGTGCCACCAGCACCCCGGGACACTCGTTCACCATATATTTT
CDR3 protein: CATSTPGHSFTIYF

D gene: TRBD1
clone size: once
J gene: TRBJ1-2
V gene: TRBV24-1
CDR3 DNA: TGTGCCACCAGTGGCCGACAGGGGGCCAACTATGGCTACACCTTC
CDR3 protein: CATSGRQGANYGYTF

D gene: .
clone size: .
J gene: TRBJ1-1
V gene: TRBV6-2/TRBV6-3
CDR3 DNA: TGTGCCAGCAGTTACCCCATTTCCGGGACAGAAGCTTTCTTT
CDR3 protein: CASSYPISGTEAFF

D gene: TRBD1
clone size: .
J gene: TRBJ1-2
V gene: TRBV6-5
CDR3 DNA: TGTGCCAGCAGTTACTCAGGGGGCCTCCCCTATGGCTACACCTTC
CDR3 protein: CASSYSGGLPYGYTF

D gene: .
clone size: .
J gene: TRBJ1-2
V gene: TRBV3-1/TRBV3-2
CDR3 DNA: TGTGCCAGCAGCCAAGATAAGCAGGGGCATAACTATGGCTACACCTTC
CDR3 protein: CASSQDKQGHNYGYTF

D gene: TRBD1
clone size: .
J gene: TRBJ2-1
V gene: TRBV6-5
CDR3 DNA: TGTGCCACGGACGGGACAGGGATCGATGAGCAGTTCTTC
CDR3 protein: CATDGTGIDEQFF

D gene: .
clone size: .
J gene: TRBJ1-2
V gene: TRBV7-9
CDR3 DNA: TGTGCCAGCAGCCCCGAGGGATATGGCTACACCTTC
CDR3 protein: CASSPEGYGYTF

D gene: TRBD2
clone size: .
J gene: TRBJ2-3
V gene: TRBV7-6
CDR3 DNA: TGTGCCAGCAGCTTAGCCCAAGGACTAGCGGGGGACAGCTGGACAGATACGCAGTATTTT
CDR3 protein: CASSLAQGLAGDSWTDTQYF

D gene: .
clone size: .
J gene: TRBJ2-6
V gene: TRBV5-1
CDR3 DNA: TGCGCCAGCAGCTTGGGTTATCCCGGGGCCAACGTCCTGACTTTC
CDR3 protein: CASSLGYPGANVLTF

D gene: TRBD1
clone size: .
J gene: TRBJ1-5
V gene: TRBV6-5
CDR3 DNA: TGTGCCAGCGGGACAGGGAGCAATCAGCCCCAGCATTTT
CDR3 protein: CASGTGSNQPQHF

D gene: .
clone size: .
J gene: TRBJ2-1
V gene: TRBV7-3
CDR3 DNA: TGTGCCAGCAGCCCAACCCGGGACTACAATGAGCAGTTCTTC
CDR3 protein: CASSPTRDYNEQFF

D gene: .
clone size: .
J gene: TRBJ1-5
V gene: TRBV27
CDR3 DNA: TGTGCCAGCAGTTTAGTACAAAGCAATCAGCCCCAGCATTTT
CDR3 protein: CASSLVQSNQPQHF

D gene: TRBD1
clone size: .
J gene: TRBJ2-7
V gene: TRBV30
CDR3 DNA: TGTGCCTGGAGTACCGTCGGACAGGCCGCACGAAGGTACGAGCAGTACTTC
CDR3 protein: CAWSTVGQAARRYEQYF

D gene: TRBD1
clone size: .
J gene: TRBJ1-1
V gene: TRBV14
CDR3 DNA: TGTGCCAGCAGCCAAGTCAGAGGGACAGGGGAGGTTTTCTTT
CDR3 protein: CASSQVRGTGEVFF

D gene: .
clone size: once
J gene: TRBJ1-6
V gene: TRBV2
CDR3 DNA: TGTGCCAGCACCCCGGGTCCCCTAAGGTCACCCCTCCACTTT
CDR3 protein: CASTPGPLRSPLHF

D gene: .
clone size: .
J gene: TRBJ1-5
V gene: TRBV6-2/TRBV6-3
CDR3 DNA: TGTGCCAGCAGTTACTTCCAGGGGTATAGCAATCAGCCCCAGCATTTT
CDR3 protein: CASSYFQGYSNQPQHF

D gene: TRBD1
clone size: .
J gene: TRBJ2-6
V gene: TRBV27
CDR3 DNA: TGTGCCAGCAGTCTCACCGGGACAGGGAGCTCTGGGGCCAACGTCCTGACTTTC
CDR3 protein: CASSLTGTGSSGANVLTF

D gene: .
clone size: few
J gene: TRBJ1-2
V gene: TRBV6-4
CDR3 DNA: TGTGCCAGCAGCCTAGGTTCGGGGGGCTATGGCTACACCTTC
CDR3 protein: CASSLGSGGYGYTF

D gene: .
clone size: .
J gene: TRBJ1-2
V gene: TRBV9
CDR3 DNA: TGTGCCAGCAGCGAGCCCCAGGGACACCAATACTATGGCTACACCTTC
CDR3 protein: CASSEPQGHQYYGYTF